What follows are 10 T cell receptor beta chains derived from one specimen sequenced in a study of molecular identifiers for immune sequencing clone quantification. TCRdb ran MiXCR on the PCR reads and lists one entry per CDR3 protein. The sample has 85,000 to 90,000 distinct CDR3 sequences, around 25% seen once; the top ten hold approximately 0.78%. Sequencing was done on a sample of naive CD8+ T cells from blood, with Jurkat cell RNA spiked in. The subset denotes: FACS-sorted CD8+CD4-CCR7+CD45RA+ naive T cells. These receptors were taken from a human donor in good health. Some libraries in this study had Jurkat cell RNA spiked in.

This clonotype has at least ten counts. The chain combines TRBV7-2 with TRBJ2-5; no firm D call. With 5 bases removed from V and 4 bases from J, the gap between germline ends came to 8 bases. The V gene's germline CDR1 is SGHTA and CDR2 FQGNSA. The CDR3 has 12 residues. This CDR3 reads CASSQKRETQYF. In DNA form, the CDR3 reads TGTGCCAGCAGCCAAAAGCGAGAGACCCAGTACTTC.

The chain joins TRBV28 to TRBJ2-2; a weak D match, TRBD1 (6 bases). The V gene's germline CDR1 is MDHEN and CDR2 SYDVKM. Trimming left V 3 bases short and J 0 bases short, with 11 bases between. The CDR3 loop spans 16 amino acids. CDR3 sequence reads: CASSFLDRSNTGELFF. In nucleotides, the CDR3 is TGTGCCAGCAGTTTCCTCGACAGGTCGAACACCGGGGAGCTGTTTTTT.

On this clonotype itself: At one boundary the junction diverges from the germline segment, which might be a read error. The V gene is TRBV11-2, the J gene TRBJ2-3; possibly TRBD2 for D (6 bases). The CDR3 consists of 16 residues. Germline V CDR1 and CDR2: SGHAT, FQNNGV. The CDR3 loop is CASSLGYSTSTGTQYF. CDR3 DNA: TGTGCCAGCAGCTTAGGGTACAGTACTAGCACAGGTACGCAGTATTTT.

The rearrangement uses TRBV4-3 and TRBJ1-1; possibly TRBD1 for D (6 bases). Per germline, CDR1 LGHNA and CDR2 YSLEER. V lost 1 base and J lost 7, with 13 bases in between. The CDR3 totals 14 residues. The CDR3 coding sequence is TGCGCCAGCAGCCAAGGACAGGTGGGATATGAAGCTTTCTTT. It translates to CASSQGQVGYEAFF.

This clonotype showed up many times. The chain carries TRBV6-2 or TRBV6-3 and TRBJ1-1; 7 bases fit TRBD1. The J segment lost 4 bases and the V segment lost 5 bases, leaving 4 bases of the junction unmatched. Germline values: CDR1 MNHEY, CDR2 SVGEGT. The CDR3 extends over 13 amino acids. CDR3: CASSTGQVTEAFF. The CDR3 DNA follows: TGTGCCAGCAGTACTGGACAGGTCACTGAAGCTTTCTTT.

This clonotype was detected many times. This sequence joins TRBV20-1 and TRBJ1-1, with TRBD1 as a possible D gene (5 bases). V shed 5 bases and J shed 3 bases, with 22 bases lying between them. CDR1 DFQATT and CDR2 SNEGSKA come from the germline V gene (reference sequence). This CDR3 is built from 16 residues. The CDR3 DNA reads as TGCAGTGCTTCCCATGGGGGGAAGGAGGGGTACACTGAAGCTTTCTTT. It encodes CSASHGGKEGYTEAFF.

V and J are TRBV27 and TRBJ1-1; possibly TRBD1 for D (6 bases). The V end lost 5 bases, the J end lost 0 bases, and 22 bases lay between the germline ends. CDR3 size: 18 residues. Germline lookup yields CDR1 MNHEY and CDR2 SMNVEV (reference sequence). The CDR3 nucleotides read TGTGCCAGCAGTCCCCTACACATAAACAGGGAAGTGAACACTGAAGCTTTCTTT. Translating gives CASSPLHINREVNTEAFF.

This chain joins TRBV19 and TRBJ1-1; the match to TRBD1 covers 8 bases. J gave up 0 bases and V 5 bases, and 5 bases lay outside the gene matches. Germline V lookup: CDR1 LNHDA, CDR2 SQIVND (reference sequence). The length of the CDR3 is 15 residues. The CDR3 sequence: CASSQTGVMNTEAFF. The CDR3 DNA sequence: TGTGCCAGTAGTCAGACAGGGGTCATGAACACTGAAGCTTTCTTT.

This clonotype was detected ten times or more. V is TRBV30 and J is TRBJ1-5; 7 bases fit TRBD1. V trimming: 0 bases; J trimming: 6 bases; junction bases outside the gene matches: 5. Germline CDR1 is GTSNPN and CDR2 is SVGIG (reference sequence). The CDR3 loop spans 14 amino acids. CDR3 amino acids: CAWSVQGLGQPQHF. In DNA, the CDR3 is TGTGCCTGGAGTGTACAGGGGCTGGGTCAGCCCCAGCATTTT.

The V gene is TRBV12-3 or TRBV12-4, the J gene TRBJ2-7; no reliable D call. V was pared by 6 bases and J by 6 bases, with 18 bases between. CDR3 length: 14 residues. CDR3 coding DNA: TGTGCCAGCAGCTCACTGACTGAGACCTCCGAGCAGTACTTC. Translation gives CASSSLTETSEQYF.